Shown below are 5 T cell receptor beta chains from a single sample sequenced in a study of PD-L1 blockade in urothelial cancer. Here immunoSEQ multiplex PCR was the method, and the copy in TCRdb shows in-frame clones only, minus some. The sample has tens of thousands of clones, approximately 80% seen once. Time point: pretreatment peripheral blood. Material: PBMCs, obtained around atezolizumab (anti-PD-L1) treatment. The receptors derive from a man between 65 and 85 years old with urothelial cancer.

This clone was detected ten times or more. This sequence joins TRBV7-7 and TRBJ2-2, with D unresolved. V lost 5 bases to trimming and J lost 3 bases, with 16 bases between them. The CDR3 totals 16 residues. In germline, CDR1 is SSHAT, CDR2 FNYEAQ (reference sequence). The CDR3 sequence is CASSRDGFEDTGELFF. The CDR3 DNA sequence: TGTGCCAGCAGCCGCGACGGCTTCGAGGACACCGGGGAGCTGTTTTTT.

The genes are TRBV15 and TRBJ2-3; TRBD1 might be the D (5 bases). Germline V gene lookup returns CDR1 LNHNV and CDR2 YYDKDF (reference sequence). The length of the CDR3 is 17 residues. Trimming shortened V by 3 bases and J by 8 bases, and 24 bases separated the two germline ends. DNA of the CDR3: TGTGCCACCAGCAGCAGAGATTTCCAGGGTGTTATTGGTACGCAGTATTTT. It specifies CATSSRDFQGVIGTQYF.

The chain recombines TRBV5-5 with TRBJ2-1; possible D gene TRBD1, 6 bases. The CDR3 loop spans 11 amino acids. CDR1 is SGHKS, CDR2 YYEKEE, per germline (reference sequence). V lost 2 bases and J lost 14, with 11 bases in between. DNA for the CDR3: TGTGCCAGCAGCTTCCCAGGGGTCGAGTTCTTC. It yields the protein CASSFPGVEFF.

This clone has only one observation. The chain has TRBV15 and TRBJ2-3; 7 bases fit TRBD1. Germline CDR1 reads LNHNV; CDR2 reads YYDKDF (reference sequence). Germline trimming cut 0 bases from V and 2 bases from J; bases unmatched to any gene: 14. The CDR3 contains 19 residues. The CDR3 region is CATSRDIAATGPNTDTQYF. Written as DNA, the CDR3 is TGTGCCACCAGCAGAGATATCGCGGCGACAGGGCCCAACACAGATACGCAGTATTTT.

The chain carries TRBV6-6 and TRBJ1-2; unclear D gene. With 0 bases removed from V and 3 bases from J, the gap between germline ends came to 14 bases. The CDR3 totals 16 residues. Germline V gene sequence: CDR1 MNHNY, CDR2 SVGAGI (reference sequence). The CDR3 protein is CASSYSPAGGDYGYTF. In nucleotides, the CDR3 is TGTGCCAGCAGTTACTCCCCCGCGGGAGGAGACTATGGCTACACCTTC.